The T cell receptor beta chain described here comes from a study of blood T cell repertoires in COVID-19. On the study more broadly: Sites across the United States, Italy and Spain contributed samples from acute and convalescent COVID-19. PBMCs, B-cell-depleted T cells, or T cells were the source of the cDNA or gDNA that made up the material.

The germline CDR1 and CDR2 sequences are SGHDT and YYEEEE. The CDR3 loop spans 13 amino acids. The V segment lost 2 bases and the J segment 4 bases; nucleotides outside the gene matches: 1. Original methodology: How many nucleated cells were present was estimated from reference gene primer amplification. Measured with immunoSEQ multiplex PCR; TCRdb has only the in-frame clones, and not every one. V and J calls and clone size are those listed in that table; D and trimming were worked out from the DNA. The sample has about 98,000 clones; 92% are singletons. Seattle researchers signed up patients amid active infection and tracked them longitudinally. This clone was seen once.

Sequences were obtained from peripheral blood. The chain links TRBV5-6 to TRBJ2-3, with 7 bases aligning to TRBD1. The sequence was obtained from a woman between 50 and 59 years old with COVID-19, enrolled during active disease. The CDR3 nucleotides read TGTGCCAGCAGCTTCACAGGGGCAGATACGCAGTATTTT. Protein sequence: CASSFTGADTQYF. Based on the CDR3 plus reference TRBV5-6 and TRBJ2-3, the full variable domain is DAGVTQSPTHLIKTRGQQVTLRCSPKSGHDTVSWYQQALGQGPQFIFQYYEEEERQRGNFPDRFSGHQFPNYSSELNVNALLLGDSALYLCASSFTGADTQYFGPGTRLTVL.